This TCR beta chain was observed in a study of T cell changes during pregnancy in multiple sclerosis. The CDR3 has 14 residues. CDR1 is SGHRS, CDR2 YFSETQ, per germline. The V end was cut by 3 bases, the J end by 6 bases, with 12 bases between. Produced via immunoSEQ multiplex PCR; TCRdb's table is partial and in-frame only. The table shows 60,000 to 85,000 clones, with approximately 93% occurring only once. This specimen consisted of peripheral blood, obtained in the second trimester of pregnancy. The J gene is TRBJ2-2, the V gene TRBV5-1, with D hard to call. The clonotype was recovered from a female donor with multiple sclerosis, enrolled in a pregnancy study. CDR3 sequence: CASSSGPGAGELFF. For the CDR3, the DNA is TGCGCCAGCAGCTCTGGTCCGGGTGCCGGGGAGCTGTTTTTT.